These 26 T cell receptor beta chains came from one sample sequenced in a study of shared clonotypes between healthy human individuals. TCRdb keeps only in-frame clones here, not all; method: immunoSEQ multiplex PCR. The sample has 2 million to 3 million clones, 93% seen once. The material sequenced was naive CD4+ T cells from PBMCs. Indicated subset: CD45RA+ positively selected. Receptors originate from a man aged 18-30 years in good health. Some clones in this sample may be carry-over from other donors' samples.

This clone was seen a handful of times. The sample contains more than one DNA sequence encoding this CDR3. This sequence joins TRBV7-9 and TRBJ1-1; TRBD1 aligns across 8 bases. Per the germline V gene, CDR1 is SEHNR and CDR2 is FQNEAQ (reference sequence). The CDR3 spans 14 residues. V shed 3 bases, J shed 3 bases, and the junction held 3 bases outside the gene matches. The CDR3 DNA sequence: TGTGCCAGCAGCTTCACAGGGGGGGACACTGAAGCTTTCTTT. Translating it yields CASSFTGGDTEAFF.

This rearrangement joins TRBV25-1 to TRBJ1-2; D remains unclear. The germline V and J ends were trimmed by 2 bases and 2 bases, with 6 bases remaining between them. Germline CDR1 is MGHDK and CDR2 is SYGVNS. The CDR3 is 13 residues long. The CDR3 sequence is CASSENANYGYTF. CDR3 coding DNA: TGTGCCAGCAGTGAAAATGCCAACTATGGCTACACCTTC.

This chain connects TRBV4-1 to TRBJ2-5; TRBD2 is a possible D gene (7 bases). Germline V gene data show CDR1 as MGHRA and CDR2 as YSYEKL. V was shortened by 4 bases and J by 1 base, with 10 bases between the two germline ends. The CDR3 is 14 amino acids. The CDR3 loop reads CASSLGGLQETQYF. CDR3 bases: TGCGCCAGCAGCCTCGGGGGGCTCCAAGAGACCCAGTACTTC.

Written as DNA, the CDR3 is TGTGCCAGCAGATTCGGCGGGAACACCGGGGAGCTGTTTTTT. It encodes CASRFGGNTGELFF. V gene TRBV7-7 combines with J gene TRBJ2-2; D ambiguous. This CDR3 has 14 residues. The germline CDR1 and CDR2 sequences are SSHAT and FNYEAQ (reference sequence). Between the trimmed V and J ends, which lost 6 bases and 1 base, there was a span of 9 bases.

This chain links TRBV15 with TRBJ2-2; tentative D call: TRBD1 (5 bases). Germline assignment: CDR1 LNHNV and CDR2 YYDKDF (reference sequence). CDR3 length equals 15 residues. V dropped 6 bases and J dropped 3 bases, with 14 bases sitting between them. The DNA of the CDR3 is TGTGCCACCAGTTCTAGGATCAGGGACACCGGGGAGCTGTTTTTT. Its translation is CATSSRIRDTGELFF.

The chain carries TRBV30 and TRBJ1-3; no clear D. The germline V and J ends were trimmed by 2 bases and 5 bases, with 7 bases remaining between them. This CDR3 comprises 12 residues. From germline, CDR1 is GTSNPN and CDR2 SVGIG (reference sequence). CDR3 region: CAWSTYRNTIYF. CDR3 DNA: TGTGCCTGGAGTACCTACAGAAACACCATATATTTT.

DNA for the CDR3: TGTGCCAGCAGCTCCCTCGGGACTAGCGGGAGGAATGAGCAGTTCTTC. Encoded protein: CASSSLGTSGRNEQFF. The chain has TRBV28 and TRBJ2-1; 15 bases map to TRBD2. CDR3 length: 16 amino acids. CDR1 and CDR2 (germline): MDHEN, SYDVKM. V shed 6 bases, J shed 7 bases, and the junction held 7 bases outside the gene matches.

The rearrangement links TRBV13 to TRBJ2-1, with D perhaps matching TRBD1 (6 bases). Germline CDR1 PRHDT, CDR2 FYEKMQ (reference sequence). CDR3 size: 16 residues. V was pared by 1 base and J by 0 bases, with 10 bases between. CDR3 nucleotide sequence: TGTGCCAGCAGCTTAGTGGGGGCGTCCTCCTACAATGAGCAGTTCTTC. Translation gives CASSLVGASSYNEQFF.

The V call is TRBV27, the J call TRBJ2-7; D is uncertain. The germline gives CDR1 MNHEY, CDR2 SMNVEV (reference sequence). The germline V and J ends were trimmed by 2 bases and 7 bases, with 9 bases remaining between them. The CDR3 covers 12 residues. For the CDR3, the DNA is TGTGCCAGCAGTTTAGGGTGGGGTGAGCAGTACTTC. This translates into CASSLGWGEQYF.

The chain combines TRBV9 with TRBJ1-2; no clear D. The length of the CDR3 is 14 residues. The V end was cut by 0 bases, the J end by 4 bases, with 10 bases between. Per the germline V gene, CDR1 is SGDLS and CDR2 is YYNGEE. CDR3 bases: TGTGCCAGCAGCGTAGCTCCCGGGATCTATGGCTACACCTTC. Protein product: CASSVAPGIYGYTF.

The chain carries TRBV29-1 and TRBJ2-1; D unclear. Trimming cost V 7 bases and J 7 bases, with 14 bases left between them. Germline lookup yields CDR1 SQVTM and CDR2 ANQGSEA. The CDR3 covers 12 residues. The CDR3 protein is CSASPWGNEQFF. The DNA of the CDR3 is TGCAGCGCCTCCCCCTGGGGAAATGAGCAGTTCTTC.

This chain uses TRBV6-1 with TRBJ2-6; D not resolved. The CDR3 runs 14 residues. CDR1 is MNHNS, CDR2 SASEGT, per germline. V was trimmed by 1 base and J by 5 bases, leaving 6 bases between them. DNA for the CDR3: TGTGCCAGCAGTGAAGTGGGCCGGGCCAACGTCCTGACTTTC. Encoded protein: CASSEVGRANVLTF.

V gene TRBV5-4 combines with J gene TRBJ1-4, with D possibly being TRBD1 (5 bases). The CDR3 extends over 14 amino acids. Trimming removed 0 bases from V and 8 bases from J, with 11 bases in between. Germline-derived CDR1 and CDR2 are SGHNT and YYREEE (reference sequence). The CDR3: CASSLDRTGEKLFF. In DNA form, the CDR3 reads TGTGCCAGCAGCTTGGACAGGACGGGGGAAAAACTGTTTTTT.

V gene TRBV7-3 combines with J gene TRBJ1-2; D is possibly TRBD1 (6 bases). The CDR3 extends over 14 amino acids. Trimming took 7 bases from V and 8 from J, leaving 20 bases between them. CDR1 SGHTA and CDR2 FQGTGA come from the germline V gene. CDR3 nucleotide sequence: TGTGCCAGCACCTCCTGGGGGGCTGGAGGAGGCTACACCTTC. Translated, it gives CASTSWGAGGGYTF.

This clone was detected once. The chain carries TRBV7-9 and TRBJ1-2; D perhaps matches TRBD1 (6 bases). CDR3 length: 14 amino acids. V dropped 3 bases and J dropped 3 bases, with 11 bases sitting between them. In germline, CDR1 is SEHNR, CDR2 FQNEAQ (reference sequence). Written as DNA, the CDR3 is TGTGCCAGCAGCTTGGCGGGGGGCGACTATGGCTACACCTTC. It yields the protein CASSLAGGDYGYTF. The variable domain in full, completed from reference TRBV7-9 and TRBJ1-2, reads DTGVSQNPRHKITKRGQNVTFRCDPISEHNRLYWYRQTLGQGPEFLTYFQNEAQLEKSRLLSDRFSAERPKGSFSTLEIQRTEQGDSAMYLCASSLAGGDYGYTFGSGTRLTVV.

Here the CDR3 DNA reads TGCGCCAGCGGCGGGGCAGGGGGCGTGGACACTGAAGCTTTCTTT. This codes for CASGGAGGVDTEAFF. The genes are TRBV5-1 and TRBJ1-1, with TRBD1 matching over 8 bases. The V and J ends lost 7 bases and 3 bases, in that order; junction bases with no gene match: 11. The CDR3 covers 15 residues. CDR1 is SGHRS, CDR2 YFSETQ, per germline.

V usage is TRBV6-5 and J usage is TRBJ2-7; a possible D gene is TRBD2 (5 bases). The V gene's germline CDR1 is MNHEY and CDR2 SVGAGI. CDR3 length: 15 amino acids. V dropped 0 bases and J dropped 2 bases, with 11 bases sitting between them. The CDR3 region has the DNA TGTGCCAGCAGTTACTCGTACGGGGAACCCTACGAGCAGTACTTC. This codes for CASSYSYGEPYEQYF.

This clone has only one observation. CDR3 DNA: TGTGCCAGCAGCTTGGCGTCAGGAGCCCTCTGGGGCTACACCTTC. Amino acids: CASSLASGALWGYTF. J is TRBJ1-2 and V is TRBV5-4; D gene ambiguous. The CDR3 runs 15 residues. Trimming shortened V by 0 bases and J by 8 bases, and 17 bases separated the two germline ends. CDR1 and CDR2 (germline): SGHNT, YYREEE (reference sequence).

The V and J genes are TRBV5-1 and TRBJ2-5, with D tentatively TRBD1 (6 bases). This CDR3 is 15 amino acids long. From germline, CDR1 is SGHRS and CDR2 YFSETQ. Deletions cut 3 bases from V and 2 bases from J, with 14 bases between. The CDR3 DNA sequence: TGCGCCAGCAGCTCTCAAGGGGGTGGGCAAGAGACCCAGTACTTC. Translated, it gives CASSSQGGGQETQYF.

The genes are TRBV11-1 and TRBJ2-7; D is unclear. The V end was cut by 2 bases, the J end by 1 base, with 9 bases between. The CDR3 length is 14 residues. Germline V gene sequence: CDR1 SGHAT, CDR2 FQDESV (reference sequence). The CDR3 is CASSLSFDSYEQYF. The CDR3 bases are TGTGCCAGCAGCTTAAGCTTTGATTCCTACGAGCAGTACTTC. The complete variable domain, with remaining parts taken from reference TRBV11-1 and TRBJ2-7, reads EAEVAQSPRYKITEKSQAVAFWCDPISGHATLYWYRQILGQGPELLVQFQDESVVDDSQLPKDRFSAERLKGVDSTLKIQPAELGDSAMYLCASSLSFDSYEQYFGPGTRLTVT.

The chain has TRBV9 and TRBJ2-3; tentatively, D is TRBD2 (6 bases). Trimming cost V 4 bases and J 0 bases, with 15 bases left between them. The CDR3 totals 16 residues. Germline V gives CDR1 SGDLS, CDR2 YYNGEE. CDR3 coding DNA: TGTGCCAGCAGCTCTAATGCCGGGAGAAGCACAGATACGCAGTATTTT. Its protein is CASSSNAGRSTDTQYF.

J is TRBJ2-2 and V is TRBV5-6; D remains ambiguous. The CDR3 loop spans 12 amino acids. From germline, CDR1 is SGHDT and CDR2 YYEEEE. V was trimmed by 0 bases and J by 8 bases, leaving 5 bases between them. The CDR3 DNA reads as TGTGCCAGCAGCTTGGGGCAGGGGGAGCTGTTTTTT. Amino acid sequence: CASSLGQGELFF.

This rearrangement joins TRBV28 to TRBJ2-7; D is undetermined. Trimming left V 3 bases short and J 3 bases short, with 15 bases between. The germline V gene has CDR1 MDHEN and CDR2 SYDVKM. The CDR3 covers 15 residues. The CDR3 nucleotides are TGTGCCAGCAGTTTTCTAACAGCAAGTCTCTACGAGCAGTACTTC. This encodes CASSFLTASLYEQYF.

CDR3 sequence reads: CAIRRTSGNTDNEQFF. CDR3 in DNA: TGTGCCATCAGGCGTACTAGCGGGAATACCGACAATGAGCAGTTCTTC. The rearrangement uses TRBV10-3 and TRBJ2-1, with 10 bases fitting TRBD2. The germline V gene has CDR1 ENHRY and CDR2 SYGVKD. The CDR3 is made up of 16 amino acids. V dropped 6 bases and J dropped 5; count of bases not matched to a gene: 10.

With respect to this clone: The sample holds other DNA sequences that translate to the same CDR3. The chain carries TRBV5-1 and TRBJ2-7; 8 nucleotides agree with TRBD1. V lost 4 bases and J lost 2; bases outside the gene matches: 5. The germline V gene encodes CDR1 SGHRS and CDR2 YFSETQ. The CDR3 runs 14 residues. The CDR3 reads CASSLEDRAYEQYF. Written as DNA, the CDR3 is TGCGCCAGCAGCCTCGAGGACAGGGCCTACGAGCAGTACTTC.

CDR3 DNA sequence: TGTGCCAGCAGTTACGGGAGGGCCCGCACAGATACGCAGTATTTT. This sequence encodes CASSYGRARTDTQYF. The chain recombines TRBV6-5 with TRBJ2-3, with 7 positions matching TRBD2. The CDR3 has 15 residues. The V and J ends lost 2 bases and 1 base, in that order; junction bases with no gene match: 3. Germline CDR1 MNHEY, CDR2 SVGAGI.